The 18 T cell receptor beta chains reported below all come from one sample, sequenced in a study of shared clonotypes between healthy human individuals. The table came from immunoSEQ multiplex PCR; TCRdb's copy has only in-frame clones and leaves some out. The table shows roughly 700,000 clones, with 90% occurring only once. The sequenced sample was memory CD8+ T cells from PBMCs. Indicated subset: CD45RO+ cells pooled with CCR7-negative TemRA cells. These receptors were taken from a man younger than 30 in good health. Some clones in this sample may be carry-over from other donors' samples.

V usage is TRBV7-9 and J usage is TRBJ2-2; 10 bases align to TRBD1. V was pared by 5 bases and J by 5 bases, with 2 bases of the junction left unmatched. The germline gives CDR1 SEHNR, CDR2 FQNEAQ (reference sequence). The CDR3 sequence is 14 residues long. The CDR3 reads CASSLGQGTGELFF. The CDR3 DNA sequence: TGTGCCAGCAGCCTGGGACAGGGGACCGGGGAGCTGTTTTTT.

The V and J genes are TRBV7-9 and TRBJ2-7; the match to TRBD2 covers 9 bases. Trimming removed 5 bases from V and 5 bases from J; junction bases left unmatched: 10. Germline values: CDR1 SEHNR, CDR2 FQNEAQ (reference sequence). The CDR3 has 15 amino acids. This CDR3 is CASSGPSGTPHEQYF. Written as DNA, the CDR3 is TGTGCCAGCAGCGGGCCTAGCGGGACGCCCCACGAGCAGTACTTC.

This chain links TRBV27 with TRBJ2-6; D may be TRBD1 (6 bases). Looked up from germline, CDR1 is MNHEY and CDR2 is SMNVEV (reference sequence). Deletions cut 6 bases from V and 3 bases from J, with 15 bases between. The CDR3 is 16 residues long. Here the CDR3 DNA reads TGTGCCAGCAGCCCGACAGGCCCCGGTGGGGCCAACGTCCTGACTTTC. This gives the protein CASSPTGPGGANVLTF.

The CDR3 loop reads CASSPSGGGAYGYTF. For the CDR3, the DNA is TGTGCCAGCAGTCCAAGCGGGGGAGGGGCCTATGGCTACACCTTC. This chain connects TRBV6-1 to TRBJ1-2; D might be TRBD1 (5 bases). CDR1 MNHNS and CDR2 SASEGT come from the germline V gene. The V end was cut by 5 bases, the J end by 4 bases, with 17 bases between. The CDR3 has 15 residues.

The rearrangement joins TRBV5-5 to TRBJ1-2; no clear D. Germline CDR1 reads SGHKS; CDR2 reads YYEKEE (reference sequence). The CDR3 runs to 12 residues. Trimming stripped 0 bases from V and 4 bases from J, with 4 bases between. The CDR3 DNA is TGTGCCAGCAGCTTGGCCGGCTATGGCTACACCTTC. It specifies CASSLAGYGYTF. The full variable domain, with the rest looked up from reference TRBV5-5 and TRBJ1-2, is DAGVTQSPTHLIKTRGQQVTLRCSPISGHKSVSWYQQVLGQGPQFIFQYYEKEERGRGNFPDRFSARQFPNYSSELNVNALLLGDSALYLCASSLAGYGYTFGSGTRLTVV.

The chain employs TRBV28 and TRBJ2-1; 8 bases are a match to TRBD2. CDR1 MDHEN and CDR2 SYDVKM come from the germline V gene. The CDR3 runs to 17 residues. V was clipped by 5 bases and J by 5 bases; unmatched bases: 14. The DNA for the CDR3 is TGTGCCAGCAGTCCAAAAGGTGGGACTAGAGTCCACAATGAGCAGTTCTTC. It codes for CASSPKGGTRVHNEQFF.

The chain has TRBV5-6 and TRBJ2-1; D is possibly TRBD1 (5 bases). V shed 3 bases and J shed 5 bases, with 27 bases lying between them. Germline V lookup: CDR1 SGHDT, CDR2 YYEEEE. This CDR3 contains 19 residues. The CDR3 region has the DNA TGTGCCAGCAGCTCTCAAGGATTTTGGGGCAGGTCTAAAGACAATGAGCAGTTCTTC. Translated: CASSSQGFWGRSKDNEQFF.

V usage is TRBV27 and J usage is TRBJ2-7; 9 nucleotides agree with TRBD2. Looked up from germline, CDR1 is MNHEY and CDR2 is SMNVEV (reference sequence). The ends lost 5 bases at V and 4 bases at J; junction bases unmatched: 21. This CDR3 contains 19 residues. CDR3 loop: CASSTHNTSLAGGRYEQYF. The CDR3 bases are TGTGCCAGCAGTACCCACAACACCAGTCTGGCGGGAGGGAGATACGAGCAGTACTTC.

CDR3: CSVSFGGFNTEAFF. In DNA form, the CDR3 reads TGCAGCGTCAGCTTTGGGGGTTTCAACACTGAAGCTTTCTTT. This sequence joins TRBV29-1 and TRBJ1-1, with D maybe TRBD1 (5 bases). The V and J ends lost 6 bases and 2 bases respectively, with 16 bases between them. Germline V gene sequence: CDR1 SQVTM, CDR2 ANQGSEA. The CDR3 spans 14 residues.

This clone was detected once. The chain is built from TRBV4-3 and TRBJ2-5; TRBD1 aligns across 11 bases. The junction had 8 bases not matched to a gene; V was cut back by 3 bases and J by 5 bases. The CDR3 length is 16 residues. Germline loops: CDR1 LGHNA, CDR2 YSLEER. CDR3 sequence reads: CASSHRTGGGQETQYF. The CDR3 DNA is TGCGCCAGCAGCCATAGGACAGGGGGCGGGCAGGAGACCCAGTACTTC.

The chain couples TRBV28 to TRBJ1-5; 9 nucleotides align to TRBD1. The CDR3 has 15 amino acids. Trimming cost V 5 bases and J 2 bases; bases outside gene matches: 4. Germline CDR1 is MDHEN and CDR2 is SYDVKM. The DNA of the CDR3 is TGTGCCAGCAGTATACAGGGGGCGCGCAATCAGCCCCAGCATTTT. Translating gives CASSIQGARNQPQHF.

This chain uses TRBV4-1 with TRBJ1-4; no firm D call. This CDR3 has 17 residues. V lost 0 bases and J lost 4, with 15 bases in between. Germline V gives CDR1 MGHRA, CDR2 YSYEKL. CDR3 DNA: TGCGCCAGCAGCCAAGATCTGATCGGACGGGGTAATGAAAAACTGTTTTTT. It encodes CASSQDLIGRGNEKLFF.

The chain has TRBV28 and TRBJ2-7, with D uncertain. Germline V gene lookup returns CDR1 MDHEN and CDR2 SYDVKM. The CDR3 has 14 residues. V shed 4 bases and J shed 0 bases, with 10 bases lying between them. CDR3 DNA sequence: TGTGCCAGCAGTTCCTCCAGGATCTCCTACGAGCAGTACTTC. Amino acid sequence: CASSSSRISYEQYF.

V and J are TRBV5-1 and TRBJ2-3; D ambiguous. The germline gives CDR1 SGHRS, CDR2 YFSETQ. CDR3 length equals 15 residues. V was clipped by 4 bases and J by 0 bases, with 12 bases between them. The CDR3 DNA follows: TGCGCCAGCAGCGACCGGGTCCTAAGCACAGATACGCAGTATTTT. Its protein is CASSDRVLSTDTQYF. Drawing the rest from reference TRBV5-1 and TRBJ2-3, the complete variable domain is KAGVTQTPRYLIKTRGQQVTLSCSPISGHRSVSWYQQTPGQGLQFLFEYFSETQRNKGNFPGRFSGRQFSNSRSEMNVSTLELGDSALYLCASSDRVLSTDTQYFGPGTRLTVL.

This chain's CDR3 is CASSYRGIVDEQYF. The CDR3 DNA follows: TGTGCCAGCAGTTACCGAGGGATAGTGGACGAGCAGTACTTC. The genes are TRBV6-6 and TRBJ2-7, with D tentatively TRBD2 (5 bases). Trimming took off 2 bases at V and 5 bases at J, with 13 bases between the two ends. The CDR3 has 14 amino acids. The V gene's germline CDR1 is MNHNY and CDR2 SVGAGI (reference sequence).

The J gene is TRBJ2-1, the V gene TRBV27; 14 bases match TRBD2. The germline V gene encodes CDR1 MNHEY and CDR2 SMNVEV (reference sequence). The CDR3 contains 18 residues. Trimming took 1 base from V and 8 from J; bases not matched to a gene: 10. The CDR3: CASSLLYRTSGRSDEQFF. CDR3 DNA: TGTGCCAGCAGTTTATTGTACCGGACTAGCGGGAGGTCGGATGAGCAGTTCTTC.

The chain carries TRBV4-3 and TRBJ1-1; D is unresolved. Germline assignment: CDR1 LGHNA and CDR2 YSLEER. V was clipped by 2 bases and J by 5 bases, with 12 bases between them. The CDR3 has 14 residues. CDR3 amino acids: CASSQKGPGTEAFF. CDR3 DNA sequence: TGCGCCAGCAGCCAAAAAGGACCGGGGACTGAAGCTTTCTTT.

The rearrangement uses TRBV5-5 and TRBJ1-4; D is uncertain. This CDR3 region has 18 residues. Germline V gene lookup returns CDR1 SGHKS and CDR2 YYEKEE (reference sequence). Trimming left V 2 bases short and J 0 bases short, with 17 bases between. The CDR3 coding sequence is TGTGCCAGCAGCTTAGCGCACGGGGAGACTGCAACTAATGAAAAACTGTTTTTT. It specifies CASSLAHGETATNEKLFF.